Shown below are 26 T cell receptor beta chains from a single sample sequenced in a study of CD8+ T cells in alopecia areata. TCR sequencing used cDNA made by reverse transcription of extracted RNA. Sequencing used immunoSEQ multiplex PCR; TCRdb keeps in-frame clones, though not all of them. The sample includes over 150,000 clones, over 55% seen only once; the top ten take 1.7%. The sample was CD4+ T cells sorted from blood, taken at week 0. These receptor sequences come from a human donor with alopecia areata.

This clone came up a few times. The rearrangement joins TRBV4-3 to TRBJ1-6, with D perhaps TRBD1 (6 bases). The V end was cut by 4 bases, the J end by 7 bases, with 14 bases between. The CDR3 has 15 amino acids. Looked up from germline, CDR1 is LGHNA and CDR2 is YSLEER. CDR3 protein: CASSPEGQRNSPLHF. The CDR3 DNA sequence: TGCGCCAGCAGCCCAGAGGGACAACGCAATTCACCCCTCCACTTT.

The rearrangement uses TRBV30 and TRBJ1-5, with D tentatively TRBD1 (5 bases). Trimming cost V 5 bases and J 1 base, with 9 bases left between them. This CDR3 is built from 13 residues. Germline CDR1 reads GTSNPN; CDR2 reads SVGIG (reference sequence). CDR3 in amino acids: CAWAGGSNQPQHF. The CDR3 DNA sequence: TGTGCCTGGGCGGGGGGGAGCAATCAGCCCCAGCATTTT.

The chain employs TRBV5-6 and TRBJ2-3, with D unclear. Germline V lookup: CDR1 SGHDT, CDR2 YYEEEE. The CDR3 runs to 14 residues. Trimming took off 0 bases at V and 2 bases at J, with 7 bases between the two ends. CDR3 region: CASSLGIATDTQYF. The CDR3 DNA sequence: TGTGCCAGCAGCTTGGGGATAGCCACAGATACGCAGTATTTT.

This chain uses TRBV11-2 with TRBJ2-7; perhaps TRBD2 as D (5 bases). The CDR3 runs 14 residues. Trimming removed 2 bases at V and 3 bases at J, with 11 bases between. Looked up from germline, CDR1 is SGHAT and CDR2 is FQNNGV. The CDR3 loop reads CASSLSDGLYEQYF. CDR3 bases: TGTGCCAGCAGCTTAAGTGACGGACTCTACGAGCAGTACTTC.

The chain uses TRBV30 and TRBJ2-7; D possibly corresponds to TRBD2 (5 bases). Germline CDR1 is GTSNPN and CDR2 is SVGIG (reference sequence). This CDR3 has 12 residues. Deletions cut 7 bases from V and 3 bases from J, with 13 bases between. This CDR3 is CAFWETGYEQYF. For the CDR3, the DNA is TGTGCCTTCTGGGAGACGGGCTACGAGCAGTACTTC.

V and J are TRBV14 and TRBJ2-5, with D possibly TRBD2 on 5 matching bases. CDR3 size: 12 residues. V shed 0 bases and J shed 9 bases, with 8 bases lying between them. Germline V gives CDR1 SGHDN, CDR2 FVKESK. CDR3 sequence reads: CASSQDVASQYF. Here the CDR3 DNA reads TGTGCCAGCAGCCAAGACGTAGCGTCCCAGTACTTC.

The gene calls are TRBV7-2 and TRBJ2-7, with 10 nucleotides matching TRBD1. Germline values: CDR1 SGHTA, CDR2 FQGNSA. V lost 1 base, J lost 4 bases, and 7 bases stayed unmatched. The CDR3 sequence is 16 residues long. The chain's CDR3 is CASSLEVGQGNYEQYF. The CDR3 DNA is TGTGCCAGCAGCTTAGAAGTGGGACAGGGGAATTACGAGCAGTACTTC.

This sequence joins TRBV30 and TRBJ2-4, with D possibly TRBD2 on 6 matching bases. This CDR3 contains 15 residues. The germline gives CDR1 GTSNPN, CDR2 SVGIG (reference sequence). Trimming took 1 base from V and 9 from J, leaving 19 bases between them. DNA for the CDR3: TGTGCCTGGAGTGCAAGATTGTCGGGAGAGTCCATTCAGTACTTC. Protein: CAWSARLSGESIQYF.

CDR3 nucleotides: TGTGCCAGCAGTGTCGACGGCGGCCCCTCGAACACCGGGGAGCTGTTTTTT. Encoded protein: CASSVDGGPSNTGELFF. The genes are TRBV25-1 and TRBJ2-2; D is unclear. The CDR3 loop spans 17 amino acids. Looked up from germline, CDR1 is MGHDK and CDR2 is SYGVNS. The ends were cut back, 4 bases at V and 0 bases at J, with 15 bases in the middle.

This chain uses TRBV14 with TRBJ2-1; D is possibly TRBD1 (5 bases). Germline values: CDR1 SGHDN, CDR2 FVKESK. The V end was cut by 1 base, the J end by 4 bases, with 5 bases between. The CDR3 consists of 13 residues. The CDR3 DNA follows: TGTGCCAGCAGCCAAGGACAGTACAATGAGCAGTTCTTC. Its translation is CASSQGQYNEQFF. The entire variable domain, with the rest obtained from reference TRBV14 and TRBJ2-1, is as follows: EAGVTQFPSHSVIEKGQTVTLRCDPISGHDNLYWYRRVMGKEIKFLLHFVKESKQDESGMPNNRFLAERTGGTYSTLKVQPAELEDSGVYFCASSQGQYNEQFFGPGTRLTVL.

This clone was detected only a few times. This chain links TRBV7-2 with TRBJ1-2; D is ambiguous. The CDR3 runs 14 residues. V lost 0 bases, J lost 5 bases, and 10 bases lay in between. Germline V gives CDR1 SGHTA, CDR2 FQGNSA. The CDR3 loop reads CASSLAGSRYGYTF. The CDR3 bases are TGTGCCAGCAGCTTAGCCGGGAGTCGTTATGGCTACACCTTC.

The CDR3 protein is CASSQDPSGSGANVLTF. In nucleotides, the CDR3 is TGCGCCAGCAGCCAAGATCCTTCGGGATCCGGGGCCAACGTCCTGACTTTC. The J gene is TRBJ2-6, the V gene TRBV4-1; perhaps TRBD2 as D (5 bases). There are 17 residues in the CDR3. CDR1 is MGHRA, CDR2 YSYEKL, per germline. The V end was cut by 0 bases, the J end by 4 bases, with 13 bases between.

This clone was seen a handful of times. The genes are TRBV30 and TRBJ1-5; D gene ambiguous. The germline V gene encodes CDR1 GTSNPN and CDR2 SVGIG (reference sequence). The CDR3 length is 12 residues. V was shortened by 5 bases and J by 2 bases, with 7 bases between the two germline ends. The CDR3 DNA reads as TGTGCCTGGGGGGTTGGCAATCAGCCCCAGCATTTT. As protein: CAWGVGNQPQHF.

This clone has just a few counts. The chain employs TRBV6-6 and TRBJ2-3; TRBD2 agrees at 8 bases. Trimming removed 3 bases from V and 3 bases from J; junction bases left unmatched: 5. Germline CDR1 reads MNHNY; CDR2 reads SVGAGI (reference sequence). This CDR3 spans 15 amino acids. CDR3 amino acids: CASSYYGGGTDTQYF. CDR3 in DNA: TGTGCCAGCAGTTATTATGGCGGGGGGACAGATACGCAGTATTTT.

With regard to this clone: This same CDR3 is encoded by further DNA sequences in the sample. The gene calls are TRBV10-3 and TRBJ1-2, with D tentatively TRBD1 (5 bases). Trimming shortened V by 2 bases and J by 2 bases, and 6 bases separated the two germline ends. Germline loops: CDR1 ENHRY, CDR2 SYGVKD. The CDR3 contains 13 residues. The CDR3 nucleotides read TGTGCCATCAGTGAGGGGGCCAACTATGGCTACACCTTC. Protein: CAISEGANYGYTF.

The rearrangement joins TRBV11-3 to TRBJ2-1; either TRBD1 or TRBD2 may fit D (5 bases each). The germline gives CDR1 SGHNT, CDR2 YENEEA. Trimming shortened V by 1 base and J by 4 bases, and 11 bases separated the two germline ends. The CDR3 loop spans 15 amino acids. CDR3 sequence reads: CASSLAGQRYNEQFF. DNA of the CDR3: TGTGCCAGCAGCTTAGCGGGGCAACGTTACAATGAGCAGTTCTTC.

J is TRBJ1-1 and V is TRBV30; D is uncertain. CDR3 length: 12 residues. Germline values: CDR1 GTSNPN, CDR2 SVGIG (reference sequence). Trimming cost V 2 bases and J 10 bases, with 14 bases left between them. CDR3 loop: CAWSLATNAAFF. In nucleotides, the CDR3 is TGTGCCTGGAGTCTGGCTACGAACGCAGCTTTCTTT. Using reference TRBV30 and TRBJ1-1 for the parts outside the CDR3, the full variable domain is SQTIHQWPATLVQPVGSPLSLECTVEGTSNPNLYWYRQAAGRGLQLLFYSVGIGQISSEVPQNLSASRPQDRQFILSSKKLLLSDSGFYLCAWSLATNAAFFGQGTRLTVV.

The chain combines TRBV25-1 with TRBJ2-5; D unclear. The CDR3 has 14 amino acids. From germline, CDR1 is MGHDK and CDR2 SYGVNS. Trimming took off 5 bases at V and 0 bases at J, with 10 bases between the two ends. CDR3: CASSRHQYQETQYF. The CDR3 region has the DNA TGTGCCAGCAGTCGACACCAGTACCAAGAGACCCAGTACTTC.

This clone occurred a few times. The rearrangement joins TRBV4-1 to TRBJ1-4, with D hard to call. The CDR3 contains 13 residues. V shed 3 bases and J shed 8 bases, with 10 bases lying between them. Germline assignment: CDR1 MGHRA and CDR2 YSYEKL. CDR3 nucleotides: TGCGCCAGCAGCCAGTGGATTGGAGAAAAACTGTTTTTT. Protein product: CASSQWIGEKLFF.

The V and J genes are TRBV19 and TRBJ1-5; D is unresolved. Trimming removed 1 base from V and 2 bases from J, with 9 bases in between. This CDR3 region has 15 residues. CDR1 and CDR2 from the germline V gene are LNHDA and SQIVND (reference sequence). CDR3 bases: TGTGCCAGTAGTATAGCTCAGGTGGGCAATCAGCCCCAGCATTTT. Its translation: CASSIAQVGNQPQHF.

The chain links TRBV7-2 to TRBJ2-7; no definite D call. This CDR3 is 13 amino acids long. The ends were cut back, 7 bases at V and 6 bases at J, with 16 bases in the middle. The germline CDR1 and CDR2 sequences are SGHTA and FQGNSA. The CDR3 spells CASNLDSISEQYF. CDR3 DNA sequence: TGTGCCAGCAACCTAGATTCGATCTCCGAGCAGTACTTC.

This clone was recorded a few times. The chain carries TRBV7-2 and TRBJ2-2; possibly TRBD1 or TRBD2 for D (5 bases each). There are 16 residues in the CDR3. Germline CDR1 is SGHTA and CDR2 is FQGNSA. The germline V and J ends were trimmed by 2 bases and 0 bases, with 10 bases remaining between them. CDR3 nucleotide sequence: TGTGCCAGCAGCTTATCCGGGGCTGCGAACACCGGGGAGCTGTTTTTT. Translating gives CASSLSGAANTGELFF.

V is TRBV14 and J is TRBJ2-1, with D unresolved. CDR1 is SGHDN, CDR2 FVKESK, per germline. The V end lost 3 bases, the J end lost 6 bases, and 6 bases lay between the germline ends. The CDR3 has 12 amino acids. The CDR3 here is CASSQTGNEQFF. CDR3 nucleotide sequence: TGTGCCAGCAGCCAGACGGGCAATGAGCAGTTCTTC.

V usage is TRBV29-1 and J usage is TRBJ2-5, with unresolved D. V lost 5 bases and J lost 1, with 11 bases in between. Germline V gene data show CDR1 as SQVTM and CDR2 as ANQGSEA. The CDR3 covers 13 residues. The CDR3 spells CSVFQRFQETQYF. The CDR3 DNA sequence: TGCAGCGTTTTCCAACGATTCCAAGAGACCCAGTACTTC.

This chain uses TRBV7-2 with TRBJ2-1, with 7 bases matching TRBD2. After removal of 1 base from V and 3 bases from J, the junction contained 6 bases not matched to a gene. Germline CDR1 reads SGHTA; CDR2 reads FQGNSA. This CDR3 region has 16 residues. CDR3 coding DNA: TGTGCCAGCAGCTTAGTGGCAGCGGGGTACTACAATGAGCAGTTCTTC. Translation: CASSLVAAGYYNEQFF.

V is TRBV29-1 and J is TRBJ2-7; possible D gene TRBD1, 6 bases. The germline V and J ends were trimmed by 6 bases and 2 bases, with 17 bases remaining between them. The germline gives CDR1 SQVTM, CDR2 ANQGSEA. This CDR3 has 14 amino acids. CDR3 residues: CSVIQGRNPYEQYF. CDR3 coding DNA: TGCAGCGTAATACAGGGACGCAATCCCTACGAGCAGTACTTC.